This T cell receptor (beta chain) was identified during a study of early T cells in non-severe SARS-CoV-2 infection. Study-level background: Sequencing of unsorted whole blood was done on bulk RNA, leaving chains unpaired.

Study-wide points: Clonotype matching in VDJdb favored anti-spike CD8 responses and did not capture private and CD4 specificities.

TCRdb re-called the 5' RACE reads through MiXCR, storing one row per CDR3 protein. This sample has tens of thousands of distinct CDR3 sequences, with less than 6.5% found just once. This clonotype was seen ten or more times. Its antigen is not known. Germline loops: CDR1 MNHEY, CDR2 SVGAGI. Trimming cost V 0 bases and J 2 bases; bases outside gene matches: 4. This CDR3 spans 17 amino acids. The sample consisted of whole blood. The chain recombines TRBV6-5 with TRBJ2-6; 7 bases map to TRBD1. This TCR was recovered from an adult who was a healthcare worker with PCR-confirmed SARS-CoV-2 infection or an uninfected control (not recorded which). CDR3: CASSYSVTGAGANVLTF. CDR3 coding DNA: TGTGCCAGCAGTTACTCGGTTACAGGGGCTGGGGCCAACGTCCTGACTTTC.